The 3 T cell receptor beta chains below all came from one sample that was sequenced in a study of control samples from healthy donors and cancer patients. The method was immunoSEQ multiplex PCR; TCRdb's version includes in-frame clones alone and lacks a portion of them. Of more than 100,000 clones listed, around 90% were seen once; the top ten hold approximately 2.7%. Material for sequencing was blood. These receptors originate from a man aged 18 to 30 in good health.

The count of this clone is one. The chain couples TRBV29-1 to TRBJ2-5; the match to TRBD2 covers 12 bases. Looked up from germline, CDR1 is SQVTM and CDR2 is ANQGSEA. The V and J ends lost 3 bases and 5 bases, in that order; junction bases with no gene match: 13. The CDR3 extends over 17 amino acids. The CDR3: CSVDVFLAGGPRETQYF. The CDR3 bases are TGCAGCGTTGATGTTTTTCTAGCGGGAGGGCCCCGGGAGACCCAGTACTTC. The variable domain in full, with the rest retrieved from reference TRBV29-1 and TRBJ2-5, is SAVISQKPSRDICQRGTSLTIQCQVDSQVTMMFWYRQQPGQSLTLIATANQGSEATYESGFVIDKFPISRPNLTFSTLTVSNMSPEDSSIYLCSVDVFLAGGPRETQYFGPGTRLLVL.

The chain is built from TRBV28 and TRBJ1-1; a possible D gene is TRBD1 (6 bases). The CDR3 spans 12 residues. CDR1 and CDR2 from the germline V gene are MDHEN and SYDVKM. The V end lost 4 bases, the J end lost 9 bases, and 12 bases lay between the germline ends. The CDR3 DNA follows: TGTGCCAGCAGTTCGGACAGCCAAAAAGCTTTCTTT. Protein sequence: CASSSDSQKAFF.

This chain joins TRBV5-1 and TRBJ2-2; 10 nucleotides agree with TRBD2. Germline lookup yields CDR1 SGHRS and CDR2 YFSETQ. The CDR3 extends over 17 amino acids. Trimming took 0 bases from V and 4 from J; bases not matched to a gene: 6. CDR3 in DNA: TGCGCCAGCAGCTTGGGATTAGCGGGAGGTTTCACCGGGGAGCTGTTTTTT. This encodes CASSLGLAGGFTGELFF.